The next 20 T cell receptor beta chains were all read from a single sample in a study of Ad26.COV2.S vaccination and SARS-CoV-2 variants. Specified treatment: about 20 received Ad26.COV2.S at low or high dose, single or two shots; about 5 received placebo; per-sample allocation not given. Samples came from day 63 after the first vaccine or placebo injection. Profiling relied on immunoSEQ multiplex PCR, and the TCRdb table lists in-frame clones only, not all of them. The sample carries some 370,000 clones, 83% recorded once. Sample: peripheral blood, taken in a trial of Ad26.COV2.S vaccine versus placebo. The receptors shown here come from a person between 18 and 60 years old who received the Ad26.COV2.S COVID-19 vaccine or a placebo.

The chain links TRBV4-1 to TRBJ2-7; no clear D gene. This CDR3 is 12 amino acids long. Trimming left V 4 bases short and J 7 bases short, with 11 bases between. CDR1 MGHRA and CDR2 YSYEKL come from the germline V gene. Here the CDR3 DNA reads TGCGCCAGCAGCCCCTCTGGCGCAGAGCAGTACTTC. Amino acids: CASSPSGAEQYF.

The chain employs TRBV7-9 and TRBJ1-4, with D unclear. Germline CDR1 reads SEHNR; CDR2 reads FQNEAQ (reference sequence). The V end was cut by 2 bases, the J end by 8 bases, with 15 bases between. The CDR3 is 15 residues long. The chain's CDR3 is CASSLNRPVSEKLFF. The CDR3 DNA is TGTGCCAGCAGCTTAAATAGGCCAGTCTCCGAAAAACTGTTTTTT.

The chain uses TRBV3-1 (or the pseudogene TRBV3-2) and TRBJ1-1, with D unresolved. The V and J ends lost 1 base and 0 bases respectively, with 6 bases between them. Germline assignment: CDR1 LGHDT and CDR2 YNNKEL (reference sequence). The CDR3 is made up of 14 amino acids. CDR3 sequence reads: CASSQVGVNTEAFF. The CDR3, as DNA: TGTGCCAGCAGCCAAGTCGGGGTGAACACTGAAGCTTTCTTT.

The rearrangement links TRBV6-5 to TRBJ1-5, with D maybe TRBD1 (6 bases). The CDR3 extends over 14 amino acids. The germline V gene has CDR1 MNHEY and CDR2 SVGAGI. With 6 bases removed from V and 2 bases from J, the gap between germline ends came to 11 bases. The chain's CDR3 is CASSRTGRNQPQHF. The DNA of the CDR3 is TGTGCCAGCAGCCGAACAGGGCGCAATCAGCCCCAGCATTTT.

The J gene is TRBJ2-3, the V gene TRBV2; D gene unclear. The germline gives CDR1 SNHLY, CDR2 FYNNEI. The CDR3 is made up of 13 amino acids. Trimming shortened V by 7 bases and J by 1 base, and 9 bases separated the two germline ends. This CDR3 reads CASNFLRTDTQYF. DNA of the CDR3: TGTGCCAGCAACTTCCTACGCACAGATACGCAGTATTTT.

This chain joins TRBV27 and TRBJ2-5; D is ambiguous. The CDR3 totals 16 residues. Germline-derived CDR1 and CDR2 are MNHEY and SMNVEV (reference sequence). V was cut by 2 bases and J by 3 bases, with 16 bases left in between. The CDR3 DNA follows: TGTGCCAGCAGTTTAGGAGCTTCCGGATCCGAAGAGACCCAGTACTTC. It yields the protein CASSLGASGSEETQYF.

This clone was counted once. The gene calls are TRBV3-1 (or the pseudogene TRBV3-2) and TRBJ1-2; the match to TRBD1 covers 11 bases. The CDR3 spans 18 residues. Looked up from germline, CDR1 is LGHDT and CDR2 is YNNKEL (reference sequence). With V trimmed by 4 bases and J by 0 bases, 10 bases remained unmatched. CDR3 sequence reads: CASSPGQGAFPPNYGYTF. In DNA form, the CDR3 reads TGTGCCAGCAGCCCCGGACAGGGGGCCTTCCCCCCTAACTATGGCTACACCTTC.

This rearrangement joins TRBV11-3 to TRBJ2-3; TRBD2 agrees at 7 bases. The CDR3 is made up of 17 amino acids. V shed 5 bases and J 0 bases; nucleotides not matched to a gene: 11. Germline V lookup: CDR1 SGHNT, CDR2 YENEEA. CDR3 region: CASSMNGLAASTDTQYF. The CDR3 nucleotides are TGTGCCAGCAGCATGAACGGGCTAGCGGCTAGCACAGATACGCAGTATTTT.

V is TRBV2 and J is TRBJ1-1; unclear D gene. This CDR3 has 11 amino acids. CDR1 is SNHLY and CDR2 is FYNNEI in the germline V gene. Trimming took off 4 bases at V and 4 bases at J, with 4 bases between the two ends. This CDR3 reads CASSGSTEAFF. CDR3 DNA: TGTGCCAGCAGTGGGAGCACTGAAGCTTTCTTT.

About this clone itself: The sample contains more than one DNA sequence encoding this CDR3. J is TRBJ2-7 and V is TRBV3-1 (or the pseudogene TRBV3-2), with no clear D. CDR1 and CDR2 (germline): LGHDT, YNNKEL (reference sequence). Trimming stripped 4 bases from V and 4 bases from J, with 5 bases between. The CDR3 has 11 residues. The CDR3 bases are TGTGCCAGCAGCCTGTATTACGAGCAGTACTTC. Protein sequence: CASSLYYEQYF.

The V gene is TRBV6-5, the J gene TRBJ2-1; TRBD2 might be the D (6 bases). The CDR3 totals 16 residues. V was pared by 2 bases and J by 0 bases, with 11 bases between. The germline V gene encodes CDR1 MNHEY and CDR2 SVGAGI. In DNA, the CDR3 is TGTGCCAGCAGTTACGAGGGACTCAGCTCCTACAATGAGCAGTTCTTC. Its protein product is CASSYEGLSSYNEQFF.

As to this clone: The same CDR3 arises from other DNA sequences in this sample as well. The chain is built from TRBV5-1 and TRBJ2-5, with D perhaps TRBD1 (5 bases). The V end lost 1 base, the J end lost 3 bases, and 7 bases lay between the germline ends. CDR3 size: 13 residues. The germline V gene has CDR1 SGHRS and CDR2 YFSETQ. CDR3 nucleotides: TGCGCCAGCAGCTTGCAAGGGGAAGAGACCCAGTACTTC. Translating it yields CASSLQGEETQYF.

Only a few counts were recorded for this clone. This rearrangement joins TRBV28 to TRBJ1-5; D is uncertain. From germline, CDR1 is MDHEN and CDR2 SYDVKM. CDR3 length: 16 residues. V was trimmed by 3 bases and J by 2 bases, leaving 14 bases between them. The CDR3 loop reads CASSFIGEGGNQPQHF. Written as DNA, the CDR3 is TGTGCCAGCAGTTTTATCGGCGAGGGAGGCAATCAGCCCCAGCATTTT.

This chain links TRBV20-1 with TRBJ2-7; TRBD2 might be the D (5 bases). With 3 bases removed from V and 7 bases from J, the gap between germline ends came to 28 bases. Germline assignment: CDR1 DFQATT and CDR2 SNEGSKA (reference sequence). The CDR3 is 17 amino acids. The CDR3 is CSASGSGGVSILGEQYF. The CDR3 nucleotides are TGCAGTGCTAGTGGGAGCGGCGGAGTGTCAATTCTGGGGGAGCAGTACTTC.

The sample holds a few counts of this clone. The rearrangement uses TRBV5-3 and TRBJ2-1; 14 nucleotides match TRBD2. TRBV5-3 carries the ORF label, with uncertain function. The ends lost 4 bases at V and 8 bases at J; junction bases unmatched: 5. The CDR3 is 15 amino acids. This CDR3 is CARSLGTSGGYEQFF. In nucleotides, the CDR3 is TGTGCCAGAAGCCTCGGGACTAGCGGGGGCTATGAGCAGTTCTTC.

The chain joins TRBV6-5 to TRBJ1-2, with D tentatively TRBD1 (6 bases). V shed 5 bases and J shed 0 bases, with 13 bases lying between them. In germline, CDR1 is MNHEY, CDR2 SVGAGI. The CDR3 is made up of 15 amino acids. The CDR3 nucleotides read TGTGCCAGCAGTATGACCTCAGGGGCTAACTATGGCTACACCTTC. Its translation: CASSMTSGANYGYTF.

The V gene is TRBV4-1, the J gene TRBJ2-2; the D gene is possibly TRBD1 (6 bases). V lost 3 bases to trimming and J lost 6 bases, with 8 bases between them. The CDR3 sequence is 13 residues long. Germline CDR1 reads MGHRA; CDR2 reads YSYEKL. CDR3 sequence (DNA): TGCGCCAGCAGCCAGGCAGGGGCCGGGGAGCTGTTTTTT. It codes for CASSQAGAGELFF.

This chain joins TRBV6-1 and TRBJ1-1, with D maybe TRBD1 (6 bases). Per germline, CDR1 MNHNS and CDR2 SASEGT. V lost 5 bases and J lost 0, with 10 bases in between. This CDR3 spans 14 amino acids. The CDR3 DNA reads TGTGCCAGCAGTAAACAGGGTATGAACACTGAAGCTTTCTTT. This sequence encodes CASSKQGMNTEAFF.

This sequence joins TRBV11-3 and TRBJ2-7; the D is unclear. V was shortened by 5 bases and J by 7 bases, with 9 bases between the two germline ends. The CDR3 runs to 11 residues. Germline V gene lookup returns CDR1 SGHNT and CDR2 YENEEA. The CDR3 sequence: CASSTNREQYF. The CDR3 DNA sequence: TGTGCCAGCAGCACAAACCGGGAGCAGTACTTC.

The chain is built from TRBV10-1 and TRBJ2-3; 7 bases match TRBD2. This CDR3 is 17 amino acids long. V was clipped by 9 bases and J by 2 bases; unmatched bases: 17. Germline CDR1 is WNHNN and CDR2 is SYGVQD (reference sequence). CDR3 in amino acids: CASGSLVRRGYTDTQYF. The DNA of the CDR3 is TGCGCCAGTGGCTCCCTGGTGAGGCGGGGGTACACAGATACGCAGTATTTT.